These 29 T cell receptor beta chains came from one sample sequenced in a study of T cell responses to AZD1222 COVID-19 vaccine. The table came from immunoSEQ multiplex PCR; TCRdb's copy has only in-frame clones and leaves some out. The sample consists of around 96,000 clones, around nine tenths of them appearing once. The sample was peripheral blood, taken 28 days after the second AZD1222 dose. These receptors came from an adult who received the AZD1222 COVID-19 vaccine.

Here the CDR3 reads CASSHTGTNEKLFF. CDR3 DNA: TGTGCCAGCTCACATACAGGGACTAATGAAAAACTGTTTTTT. The chain uses TRBV18 and TRBJ1-4; perhaps TRBD1 as D (6 bases). V was trimmed by 4 bases and J by 2 bases, leaving 8 bases between them. There are 14 residues in the CDR3. CDR1 is KGHSH and CDR2 is LQKENI in the germline V gene.

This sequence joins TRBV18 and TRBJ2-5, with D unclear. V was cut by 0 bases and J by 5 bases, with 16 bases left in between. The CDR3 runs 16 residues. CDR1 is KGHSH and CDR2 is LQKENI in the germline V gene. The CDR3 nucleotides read TGTGCCAGCTCACCACCGGGGTTGCAGGAAGGGGAGACCCAGTACTTC. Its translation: CASSPPGLQEGETQYF. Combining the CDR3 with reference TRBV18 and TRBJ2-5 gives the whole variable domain NAGVMQNPRHLVRRRGQEARLRCSPMKGHSHVYWYRQLPEEGLKFMVYLQKENIIDESGMPKERFSAEFPKEGPSILRIQQVVRGDSAAYFCASSPPGLQEGETQYFGPGTRLLVL.

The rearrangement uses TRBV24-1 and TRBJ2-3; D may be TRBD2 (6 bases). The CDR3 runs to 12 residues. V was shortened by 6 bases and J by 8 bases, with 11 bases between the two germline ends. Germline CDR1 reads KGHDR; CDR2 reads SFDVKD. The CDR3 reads CATSLPGGTQYF. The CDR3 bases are TGTGCCACCAGTCTTCCCGGGGGTACGCAGTATTTT.

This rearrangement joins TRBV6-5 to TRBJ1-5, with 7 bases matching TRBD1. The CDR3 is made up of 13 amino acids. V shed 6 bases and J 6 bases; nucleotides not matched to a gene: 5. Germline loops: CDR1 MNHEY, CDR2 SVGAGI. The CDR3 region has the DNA TGTGCCAGCAGAACTACAGGGGTTCAGCCCCAGCATTTT. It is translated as CASRTTGVQPQHF.

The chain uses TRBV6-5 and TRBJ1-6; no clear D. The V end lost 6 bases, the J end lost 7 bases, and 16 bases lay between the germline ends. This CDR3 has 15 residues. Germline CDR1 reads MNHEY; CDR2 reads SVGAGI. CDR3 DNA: TGTGCCAGCAGCCCACGTGTGGGCCCAAATTCACCCCTCCACTTT. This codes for CASSPRVGPNSPLHF.

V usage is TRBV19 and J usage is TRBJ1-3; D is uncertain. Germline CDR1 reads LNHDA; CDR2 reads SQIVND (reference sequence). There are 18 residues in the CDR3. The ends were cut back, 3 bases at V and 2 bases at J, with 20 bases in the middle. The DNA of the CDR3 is TGTGCCAGTAGTATTTCGAGTTCTGGACGCCGGGCTGGAAACACCATATATTTT. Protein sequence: CASSISSSGRRAGNTIYF.

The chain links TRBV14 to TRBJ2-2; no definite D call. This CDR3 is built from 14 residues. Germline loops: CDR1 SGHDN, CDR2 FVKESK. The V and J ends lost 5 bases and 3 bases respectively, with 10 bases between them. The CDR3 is CASSWGMDTGELFF. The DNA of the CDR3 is TGTGCCAGCAGCTGGGGAATGGACACCGGGGAGCTGTTTTTT.

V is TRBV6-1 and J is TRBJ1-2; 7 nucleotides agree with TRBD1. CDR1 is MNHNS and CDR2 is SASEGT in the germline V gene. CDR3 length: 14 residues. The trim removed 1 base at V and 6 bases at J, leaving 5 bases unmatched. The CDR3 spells CASSEGRGIDGYTF. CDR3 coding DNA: TGTGCCAGCAGTGAAGGCAGGGGGATAGATGGCTACACCTTC.

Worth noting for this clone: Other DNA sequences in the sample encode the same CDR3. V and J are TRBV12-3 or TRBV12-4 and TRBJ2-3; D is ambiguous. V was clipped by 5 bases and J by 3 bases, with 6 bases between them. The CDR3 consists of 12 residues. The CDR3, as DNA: TGTGCCAGCAGTCTCGGAACAGATACGCAGTATTTT. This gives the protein CASSLGTDTQYF.

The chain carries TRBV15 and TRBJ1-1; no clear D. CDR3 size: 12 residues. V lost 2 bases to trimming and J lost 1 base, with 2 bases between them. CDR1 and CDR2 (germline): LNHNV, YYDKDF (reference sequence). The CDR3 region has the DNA TGTGCCACCAGCAGAAGGAACACTGAAGCTTTCTTT. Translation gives CATSRRNTEAFF.

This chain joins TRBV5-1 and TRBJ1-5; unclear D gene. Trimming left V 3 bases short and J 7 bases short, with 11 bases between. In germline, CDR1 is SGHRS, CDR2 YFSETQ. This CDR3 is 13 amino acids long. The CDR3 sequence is CASSSLGGQPQHF. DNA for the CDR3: TGCGCCAGCAGCTCCCTTGGAGGGCAGCCCCAGCATTTT.

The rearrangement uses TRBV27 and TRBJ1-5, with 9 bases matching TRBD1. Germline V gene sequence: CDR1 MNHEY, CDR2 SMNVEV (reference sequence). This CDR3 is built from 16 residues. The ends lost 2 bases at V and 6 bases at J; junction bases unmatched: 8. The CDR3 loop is CASSLRAGQGFQPQHF. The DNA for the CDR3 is TGTGCCAGCAGTTTAAGGGCCGGACAGGGGTTTCAGCCCCAGCATTTT.

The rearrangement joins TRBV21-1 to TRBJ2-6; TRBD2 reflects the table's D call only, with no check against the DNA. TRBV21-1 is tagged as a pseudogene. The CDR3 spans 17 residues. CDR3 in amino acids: CASSGSRGRTGANVLTF. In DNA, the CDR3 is TGTGCCAGCAGCGGCTCGCGGGGACGAACTGGGGCCAACGTCCTGACTTTC.

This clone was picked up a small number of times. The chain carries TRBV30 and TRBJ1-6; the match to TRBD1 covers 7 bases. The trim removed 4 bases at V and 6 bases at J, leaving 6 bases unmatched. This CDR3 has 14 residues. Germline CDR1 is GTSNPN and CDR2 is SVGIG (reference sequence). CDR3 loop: CAWIFQGGNSPLHF. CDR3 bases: TGTGCCTGGATATTCCAGGGGGGTAATTCACCCCTCCACTTT. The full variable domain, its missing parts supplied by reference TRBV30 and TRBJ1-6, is SQTIHQWPATLVQPVGSPLSLECTVEGTSNPNLYWYRQAAGRGLQLLFYSVGIGQISSEVPQNLSASRPQDRQFILSSKKLLLSDSGFYLCAWIFQGGNSPLHFGNGTRLTVT.

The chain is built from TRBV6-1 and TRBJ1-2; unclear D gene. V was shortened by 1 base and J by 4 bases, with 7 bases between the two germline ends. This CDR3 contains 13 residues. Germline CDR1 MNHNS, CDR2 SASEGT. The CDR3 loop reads CASSEVESYGYTF. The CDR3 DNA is TGTGCCAGCAGTGAAGTGGAGAGCTATGGCTACACCTTC.

The CDR3 region has the DNA TGTGCCAGCAGCACCTCCCCGTTGACTAGCGGCACAGATACGCAGTATTTT. This codes for CASSTSPLTSGTDTQYF. This rearrangement joins TRBV7-9 to TRBJ2-3; 8 bases fit TRBD2. CDR3 length: 17 residues. V was clipped by 5 bases and J by 1 base; unmatched bases: 11. Germline values: CDR1 SEHNR, CDR2 FQNEAQ (reference sequence). Supplemented by reference TRBV7-9 and TRBJ2-3, the full variable domain reads DTGVSQNPRHKITKRGQNVTFRCDPISEHNRLYWYRQTLGQGPEFLTYFQNEAQLEKSRLLSDRFSAERPKGSFSTLEIQRTEQGDSAMYLCASSTSPLTSGTDTQYFGPGTRLTVL.

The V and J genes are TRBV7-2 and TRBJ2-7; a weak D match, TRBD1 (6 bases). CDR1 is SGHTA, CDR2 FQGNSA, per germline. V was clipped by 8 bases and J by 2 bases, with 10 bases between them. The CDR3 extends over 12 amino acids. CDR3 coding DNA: TGTGCCAGCCGCAGGGGCCCCTACGAGCAGTACTTC. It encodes CASRRGPYEQYF.

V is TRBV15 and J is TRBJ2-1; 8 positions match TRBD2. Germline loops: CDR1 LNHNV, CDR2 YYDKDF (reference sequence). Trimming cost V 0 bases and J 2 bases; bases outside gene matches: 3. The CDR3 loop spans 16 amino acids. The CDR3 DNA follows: TGTGCCACCAGCAGAGAGGGAGCGGGGGCCTACAATGAGCAGTTCTTC. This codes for CATSREGAGAYNEQFF.

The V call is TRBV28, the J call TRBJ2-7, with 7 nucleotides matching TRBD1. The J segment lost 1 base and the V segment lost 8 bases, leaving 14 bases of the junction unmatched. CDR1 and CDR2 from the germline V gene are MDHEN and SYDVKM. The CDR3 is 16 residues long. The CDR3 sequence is CASRRRQGGISYEQYF. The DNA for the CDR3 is TGTGCCAGCCGCCGACGACAGGGTGGGATATCCTACGAGCAGTACTTC.

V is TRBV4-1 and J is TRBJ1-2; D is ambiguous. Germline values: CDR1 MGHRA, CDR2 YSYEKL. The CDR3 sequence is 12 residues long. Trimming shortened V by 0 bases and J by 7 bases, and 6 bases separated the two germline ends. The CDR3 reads CASSQDPTGYTF. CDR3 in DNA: TGCGCCAGCAGCCAAGATCCGACTGGCTACACCTTC.

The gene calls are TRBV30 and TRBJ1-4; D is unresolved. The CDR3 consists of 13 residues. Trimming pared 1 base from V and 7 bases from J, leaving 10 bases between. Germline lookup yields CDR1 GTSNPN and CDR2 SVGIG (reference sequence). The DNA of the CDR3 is TGTGCCTGGAGTGAGAGGACGGGTGAAAAACTGTTTTTT. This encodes CAWSERTGEKLFF.

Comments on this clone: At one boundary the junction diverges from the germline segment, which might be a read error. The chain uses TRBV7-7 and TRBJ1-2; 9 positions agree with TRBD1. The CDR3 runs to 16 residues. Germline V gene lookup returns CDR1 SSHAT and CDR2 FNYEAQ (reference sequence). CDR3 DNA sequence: TGTGCTAGCAGCTTAGAGAGGGACAGGGTCTCTTACGGCTACACCTTC. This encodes CASSLERDRVSYGYTF.

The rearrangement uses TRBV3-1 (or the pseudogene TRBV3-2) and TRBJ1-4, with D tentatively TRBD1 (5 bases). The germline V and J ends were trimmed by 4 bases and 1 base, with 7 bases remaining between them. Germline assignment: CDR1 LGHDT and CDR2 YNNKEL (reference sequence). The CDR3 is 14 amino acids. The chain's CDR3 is CASSRRGTNEKLFF. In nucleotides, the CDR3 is TGTGCCAGCAGCCGTAGGGGAACTAATGAAAAACTGTTTTTT.

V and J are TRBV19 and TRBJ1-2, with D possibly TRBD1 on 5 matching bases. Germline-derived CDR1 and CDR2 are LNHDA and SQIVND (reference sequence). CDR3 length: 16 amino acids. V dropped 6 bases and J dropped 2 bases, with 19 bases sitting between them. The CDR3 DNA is TGTGCCAGTAGGGACCAGGGTTGGGCAGGAAACTATGGCTACACCTTC. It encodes CASRDQGWAGNYGYTF. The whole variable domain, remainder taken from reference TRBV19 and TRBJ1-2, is DGGITQSPKYLFRKEGQNVTLSCEQNLNHDAMYWYRQDPGQGLRLIYYSQIVNDFQKGDIAEGYSVSREKKESFPLTVTSAQKNPTAFYLCASRDQGWAGNYGYTFGSGTRLTVV.

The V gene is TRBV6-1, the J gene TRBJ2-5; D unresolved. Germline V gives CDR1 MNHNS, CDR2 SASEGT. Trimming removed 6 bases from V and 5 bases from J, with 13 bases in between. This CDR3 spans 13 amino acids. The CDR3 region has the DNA TGTGCCAGCAGAAACAAAAGGGTGGAGACCCAGTACTTC. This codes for CASRNKRVETQYF.

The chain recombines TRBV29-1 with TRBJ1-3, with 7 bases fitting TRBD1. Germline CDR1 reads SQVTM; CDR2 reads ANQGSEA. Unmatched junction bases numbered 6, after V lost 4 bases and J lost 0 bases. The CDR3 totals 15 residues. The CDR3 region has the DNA TGCAGCGTTGGGGGAGGGGGCACCTCTGGAAACACCATATATTTT. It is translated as CSVGGGGTSGNTIYF. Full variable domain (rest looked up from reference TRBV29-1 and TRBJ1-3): SAVISQKPSRDICQRGTSLTIQCQVDSQVTMMFWYRQQPGQSLTLIATANQGSEATYESGFVIDKFPISRPNLTFSTLTVSNMSPEDSSIYLCSVGGGGTSGNTIYFGEGSWLTVV.

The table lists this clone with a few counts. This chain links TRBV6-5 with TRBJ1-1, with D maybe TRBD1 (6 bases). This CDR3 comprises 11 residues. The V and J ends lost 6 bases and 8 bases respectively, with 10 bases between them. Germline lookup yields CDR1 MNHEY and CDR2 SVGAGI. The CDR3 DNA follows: TGTGCCAGCAGCCTCGGGACAGAAGCTTTCTTT. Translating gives CASSLGTEAFF.

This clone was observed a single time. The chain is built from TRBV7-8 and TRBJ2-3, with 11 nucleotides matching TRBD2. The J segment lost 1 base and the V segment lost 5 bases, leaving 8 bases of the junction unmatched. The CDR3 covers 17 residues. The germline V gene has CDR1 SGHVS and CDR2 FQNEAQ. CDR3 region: CASSRTSGGPGTDTQYF. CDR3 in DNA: TGTGCCAGCAGCCGCACTAGCGGGGGTCCAGGCACAGATACGCAGTATTTT.

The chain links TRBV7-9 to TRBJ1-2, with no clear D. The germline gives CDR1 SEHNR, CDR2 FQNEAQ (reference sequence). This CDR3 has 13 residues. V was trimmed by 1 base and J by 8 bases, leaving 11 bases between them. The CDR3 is CASSLDLGPGYTF. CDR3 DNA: TGTGCCAGCAGCTTAGACCTGGGCCCGGGCTACACCTTC.